This passage covers 20 T cell receptor beta chains from one sample sequenced in a study of blood T cell repertoires in COVID-19. Only in-frame clones appear in the TCRdb table, and some are missing; sequencing was by immunoSEQ multiplex PCR. The data show 100,000 to 150,000 clones, with around 82% seen just once and about a sixth held by the top ten. The sample was peripheral blood. Every receptor here comes from a man aged 30-40 years with COVID-19, enrolled during active disease.

The rearrangement uses TRBV18 and TRBJ2-7; the match to TRBD1 covers 9 bases. CDR3 length equals 16 residues. Germline V gives CDR1 KGHSH, CDR2 LQKENI. Germline trimming cut 1 base from V and 1 base from J; bases unmatched to any gene: 5. CDR3 loop: CASSPQSGTGSYEQYF. CDR3 nucleotides: TGTGCCAGCTCACCACAATCCGGGACAGGGTCCTACGAGCAGTACTTC.

The chain joins TRBV18 to TRBJ1-2, with D hard to call. Germline CDR1 reads KGHSH; CDR2 reads LQKENI. Between the trimmed V and J ends, which lost 3 bases and 9 bases, there was a span of 17 bases. The CDR3 is 14 amino acids. The CDR3 is CASSPRTEGVSYTF. CDR3 DNA sequence: TGTGCCAGCTCACCTAGGACGGAGGGAGTAAGCTACACCTTC.

The chain combines TRBV19 with TRBJ1-4; a possible D gene is TRBD1 (6 bases). This CDR3 is 17 amino acids long. Germline V gives CDR1 LNHDA, CDR2 SQIVND (reference sequence). The germline V and J ends were trimmed by 5 bases and 1 base, with 17 bases remaining between them. CDR3 in DNA: TGTGCCAGTAGTCAAATCAACACAGGGCTAACTAATGAAAAACTGTTTTTT. It specifies CASSQINTGLTNEKLFF.

This chain links TRBV10-2 with TRBJ1-2; D not certain. This CDR3 is 12 amino acids long. V was shortened by 4 bases and J by 4 bases, with 7 bases between the two germline ends. Germline CDR1 WSHSY, CDR2 SAAADI. The chain's CDR3 is CASSAAGYGYTF. The DNA for the CDR3 is TGCGCCAGCAGTGCGGCAGGCTATGGCTACACCTTC.

The chain has TRBV12-3 or TRBV12-4 and TRBJ1-2; 7 bases are shared with TRBD1. This CDR3 contains 13 residues. Losses at the gene ends were 3 bases for V and 4 bases for J; bases not matched to a gene: 2. In nucleotides, the CDR3 is TGTGCCAGCAGTTTTCCAGGGGGCTATGGCTACACCTTC. The encoded protein is CASSFPGGYGYTF.

This clone occurred a few times. The chain recombines TRBV6-5 with TRBJ1-5; no clear D. V lost 0 bases and J lost 0, with 6 bases in between. The length of the CDR3 is 15 residues. Germline V lookup: CDR1 MNHEY, CDR2 SVGAGI. The CDR3 nucleotides are TGTGCCAGCAGTTACTCACATGATAGCAATCAGCCCCAGCATTTT. It is translated as CASSYSHDSNQPQHF.

The chain joins TRBV6-1 to TRBJ1-6, with 9 bases matching TRBD1. CDR1 and CDR2 (germline): MNHNS, SASEGT. Losses at the gene ends were 2 bases for V and 13 bases for J; bases not matched to a gene: 9. CDR3 size: 15 residues. CDR3 region: CASSEIGTGFPPLHF. CDR3 coding DNA: TGTGCCAGCAGTGAAATCGGGACAGGGTTTCCCCCCCTCCACTTT.

The V call is TRBV5-6, the J call TRBJ2-3; 7 bases agree with TRBD2. The CDR3 spans 16 residues. Germline-derived CDR1 and CDR2 are SGHDT and YYEEEE. Trimming removed 0 bases from V and 4 bases from J; junction bases left unmatched: 8. Here the CDR3 reads CASSLARAGAADTQYF. CDR3 sequence (DNA): TGTGCCAGCAGCTTGGCACGGGCGGGAGCGGCAGATACGCAGTATTTT.

This chain joins TRBV29-1 and TRBJ1-1; TRBD1 is a possible D gene (6 bases). V was clipped by 6 bases and J by 0 bases, with 11 bases between them. This CDR3 comprises 13 residues. Germline CDR1 and CDR2: SQVTM and ANQGSEA. The CDR3 DNA is TGCAGCGTGCACAGGGTCATGAACACTGAAGCTTTCTTT. Protein: CSVHRVMNTEAFF. The full variable domain, its missing parts supplied by reference TRBV29-1 and TRBJ1-1, is SAVISQKPSRDICQRGTSLTIQCQVDSQVTMMFWYRQQPGQSLTLIATANQGSEATYESGFVIDKFPISRPNLTFSTLTVSNMSPEDSSIYLCSVHRVMNTEAFFGQGTRLTVV.

V and J are TRBV12-3 or TRBV12-4 and TRBJ1-1; 7 bases map to TRBD1. This CDR3 contains 12 residues. Trimming removed 4 bases from V and 7 bases from J; junction bases left unmatched: 3. The CDR3 nucleotides are TGTGCCAGCAGTTGGGGGACAGATGAAGCTTTCTTT. This sequence encodes CASSWGTDEAFF.

The rearrangement links TRBV5-8 to TRBJ2-3; 7 bases match TRBD2. CDR1 is SGHTS and CDR2 is YDEGEE in the germline V gene. V was clipped by 2 bases and J by 0 bases; unmatched bases: 15. This CDR3 comprises 19 residues. The CDR3 loop reads CASSFGVGQLATSTDTQYF. The CDR3 DNA reads as TGTGCCAGCAGCTTTGGGGTCGGCCAACTAGCGACTAGCACAGATACGCAGTATTTT. Looking up the rest from reference TRBV5-8 and TRBJ2-3 gives the full variable domain: EAGVTQSPTHLIKTRGQQATLRCSPISGHTSVYWYQQALGLGLQFLLWYDEGEERNRGNFPPRFSGRQFPNYSSELNVNALELEDSALYLCASSFGVGQLATSTDTQYFGPGTRLTVL.

This clone has only a few counts. The rearrangement links TRBV20-1 to TRBJ2-5; D is possibly TRBD1 (6 bases). The ends were cut back, 7 bases at V and 2 bases at J, with 8 bases in the middle. Per the germline V gene, CDR1 is DFQATT and CDR2 is SNEGSKA (reference sequence). The CDR3 extends over 11 amino acids. CDR3 sequence (DNA): TGCAGTGGGACAGTTCAAGAGACCCAGTACTTC. Its translation: CSGTVQETQYF.

CDR3 sequence reads: CASSLGGAGEKLFF. The CDR3 DNA reads TGTGCCAGCAGTTTGGGGGGGGCCGGGGAAAAACTGTTTTTT. The chain uses TRBV28 and TRBJ1-4, with D possibly TRBD1 on 6 matching bases. The CDR3 runs to 14 residues. With 3 bases removed from V and 8 bases from J, the gap between germline ends came to 13 bases. Germline-derived CDR1 and CDR2 are MDHEN and SYDVKM.

The chain employs TRBV5-6 and TRBJ2-7; a possible D gene is TRBD2 (6 bases). The ends were cut back, 4 bases at V and 6 bases at J, with 20 bases in the middle. Germline V gene data show CDR1 as SGHDT and CDR2 as YYEEEE. The CDR3 runs to 15 residues. CDR3 in DNA: TGTGCCAGCAGCCAAGTGGGGGACTTGGTTGTCGAGCAGTACTTC. Protein: CASSQVGDLVVEQYF.

The V and J genes are TRBV28 and TRBJ1-1; D remains unclear. The CDR3 runs 15 residues. Trimming cost V 6 bases and J 3 bases, with 17 bases left between them. The germline gives CDR1 MDHEN, CDR2 SYDVKM. The CDR3: CASSLPGRRDTEAFF. The CDR3 nucleotides are TGTGCCAGCAGCCTTCCCGGGAGGAGGGACACTGAAGCTTTCTTT. Variable domain in full (rest from reference TRBV28 and TRBJ1-1): DVKVTQSSRYLVKRTGEKVFLECVQDMDHENMFWYRQDPGLGLRLIYFSYDVKMKEKGDIPEGYSVSREKKERFSLILESASTNQTSMYLCASSLPGRRDTEAFFGQGTRLTVV.

This clone has just a few counts. The genes are TRBV6-5 and TRBJ2-3; 7 nucleotides match TRBD2. CDR3 length equals 13 residues. Germline CDR1 MNHEY, CDR2 SVGAGI. The trim removed 7 bases at V and 6 bases at J, leaving 7 bases unmatched. The CDR3 protein is CASILTSLDTQYF. DNA for the CDR3: TGTGCCAGCATTCTGACTAGCTTGGATACGCAGTATTTT.

This clone was detected a few times. The CDR3 DNA is TGTGCCAGCAGCCAAGGACTAGAGCCGGGGGAGCTGTTTTTT. Its translation: CASSQGLEPGELFF. The chain uses TRBV3-1 (or the pseudogene TRBV3-2) and TRBJ2-2; TRBD2 is a possible D gene (6 bases). Germline V gene lookup returns CDR1 LGHDT and CDR2 YNNKEL (reference sequence). V lost 1 base to trimming and J lost 8 bases, with 11 bases between them. CDR3 length equals 14 residues.

This chain joins TRBV4-1 and TRBJ2-3; D is perhaps TRBD2 (6 bases). The CDR3 is 16 amino acids. CDR1 and CDR2 (germline): MGHRA, YSYEKL. V lost 0 bases and J 0 bases, leaving 10 bases between the germline ends. Here the CDR3 reads CASSQDGDLSTDTQYF. For the CDR3, the DNA is TGCGCCAGCAGCCAAGACGGGGACTTAAGCACAGATACGCAGTATTTT.

This clone showed up just once. This chain uses TRBV6-5 with TRBJ1-6; TRBD1 matches at 11 bases. The CDR3 has 15 amino acids. The V and J ends lost 7 bases and 5 bases, in that order; junction bases with no gene match: 4. CDR1 and CDR2 (germline): MNHEY, SVGAGI. The CDR3 DNA is TGTGCCAGCAACCCGGGACAGGGGGATAATTCACCCCTCCACTTT. This encodes CASNPGQGDNSPLHF.

This clone was seen once. The chain is built from TRBV7-8 and TRBJ2-7, with 7 bases aligning to TRBD1. The CDR3 loop spans 17 amino acids. The trim removed 1 base at V and 2 bases at J, leaving 11 bases unmatched. CDR1 and CDR2 (germline): SGHVS, FQNEAQ. The CDR3 spells CASSLVVRDRYTYEQYF. In DNA, the CDR3 is TGTGCCAGCAGCTTAGTTGTTCGGGACAGATACACCTACGAGCAGTACTTC.